The source of this TCR beta chain is a study of T cells in Graves' hyperthyroidism and ophthalmopathy. Each patient was aged 18 to 65 and had newly diagnosed hyperthyroidism of under 2 months' duration. Cells are PBMCs isolated from roughly 9.3 ml of fresh blood. Between the trimmed V and J ends, which lost 0 bases and 3 bases, there was a span of 15 bases. The CDR3 length is 17 residues. The germline V gene encodes CDR1 SEHNR and CDR2 FQNEAQ (reference sequence). RNA transcripts gave rise to amplified TCR beta CDR3 regions. During a first-round RT-PCR of the TCR CDR3, the HTBI primer set was used. TCRdb re-called the multiplex PCR reads through MiXCR, storing one row per CDR3 protein. The sample yields over 700,000 distinct CDR3 sequences, 35% seen once. This clonotype has a handful of counts.

This receptor was identified in a woman aged 40-49 years with Graves' hyperthyroidism. The V call is TRBV7-9, the J call TRBJ1-5; a possible D gene is TRBD1 (6 bases). Sequenced sample: blood. The CDR3 reads CASSLAPIGQLNQPQHF. The CDR3 DNA sequence: TGTGCCAGCAGCTTAGCACCGATTGGACAGCTCAATCAGCCCCAGCATTTT.